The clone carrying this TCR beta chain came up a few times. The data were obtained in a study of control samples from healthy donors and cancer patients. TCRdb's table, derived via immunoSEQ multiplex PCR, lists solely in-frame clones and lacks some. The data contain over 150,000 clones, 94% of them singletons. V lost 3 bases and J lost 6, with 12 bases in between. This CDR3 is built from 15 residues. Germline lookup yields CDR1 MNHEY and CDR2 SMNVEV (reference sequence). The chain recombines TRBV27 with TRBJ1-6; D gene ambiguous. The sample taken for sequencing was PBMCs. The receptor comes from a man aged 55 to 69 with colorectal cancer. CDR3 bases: TGTGCCAGCAGTTTGGAACCGGCGACTAATTCACCCCTCCACTTT. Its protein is CASSLEPATNSPLHF.